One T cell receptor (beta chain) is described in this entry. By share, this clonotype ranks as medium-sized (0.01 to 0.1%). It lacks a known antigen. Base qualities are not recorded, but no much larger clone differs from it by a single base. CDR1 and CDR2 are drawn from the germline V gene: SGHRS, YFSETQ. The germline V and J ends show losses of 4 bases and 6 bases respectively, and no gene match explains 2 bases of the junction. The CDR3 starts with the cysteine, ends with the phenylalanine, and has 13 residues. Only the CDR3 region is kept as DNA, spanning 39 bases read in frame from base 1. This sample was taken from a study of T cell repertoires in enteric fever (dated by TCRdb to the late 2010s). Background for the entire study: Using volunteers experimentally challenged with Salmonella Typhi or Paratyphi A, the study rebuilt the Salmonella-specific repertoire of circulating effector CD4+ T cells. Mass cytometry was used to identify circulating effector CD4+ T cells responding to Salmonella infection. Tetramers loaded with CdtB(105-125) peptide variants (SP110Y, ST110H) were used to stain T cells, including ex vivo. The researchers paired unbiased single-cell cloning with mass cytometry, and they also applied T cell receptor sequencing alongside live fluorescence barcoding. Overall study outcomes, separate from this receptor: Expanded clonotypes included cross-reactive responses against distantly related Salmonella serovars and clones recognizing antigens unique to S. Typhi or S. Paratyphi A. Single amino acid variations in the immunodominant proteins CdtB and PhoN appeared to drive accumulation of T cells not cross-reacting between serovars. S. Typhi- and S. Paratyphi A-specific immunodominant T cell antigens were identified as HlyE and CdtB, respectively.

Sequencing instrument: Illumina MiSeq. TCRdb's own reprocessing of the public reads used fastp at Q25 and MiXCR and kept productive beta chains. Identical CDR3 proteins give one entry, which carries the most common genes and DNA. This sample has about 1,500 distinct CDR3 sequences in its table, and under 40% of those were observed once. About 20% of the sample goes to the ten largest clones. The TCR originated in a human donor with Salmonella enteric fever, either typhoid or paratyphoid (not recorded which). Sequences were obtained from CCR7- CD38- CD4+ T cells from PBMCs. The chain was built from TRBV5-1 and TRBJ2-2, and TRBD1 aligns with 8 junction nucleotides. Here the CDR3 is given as CASSEDRAGELFF. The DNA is TGCGCCAGCAGCGAGGACAGGGCCGGGGAGCTGTTTTTT.